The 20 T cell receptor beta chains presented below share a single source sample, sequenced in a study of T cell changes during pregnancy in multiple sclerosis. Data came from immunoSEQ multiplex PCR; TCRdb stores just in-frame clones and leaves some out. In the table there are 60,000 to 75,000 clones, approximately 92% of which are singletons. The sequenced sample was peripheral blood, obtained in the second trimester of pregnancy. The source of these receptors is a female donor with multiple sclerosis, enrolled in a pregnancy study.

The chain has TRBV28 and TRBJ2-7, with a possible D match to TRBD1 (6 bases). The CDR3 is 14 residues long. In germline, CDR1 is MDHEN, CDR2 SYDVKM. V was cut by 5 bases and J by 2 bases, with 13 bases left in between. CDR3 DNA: TGTGCCAGCAGTGTAGGGGCAGGGGCCTACGAGCAGTACTTC. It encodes CASSVGAGAYEQYF.

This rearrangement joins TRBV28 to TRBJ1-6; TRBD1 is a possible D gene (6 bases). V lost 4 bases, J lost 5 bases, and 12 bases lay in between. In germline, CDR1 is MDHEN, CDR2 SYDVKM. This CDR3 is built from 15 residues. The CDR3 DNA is TGTGCCAGCAGTTCCCCCCAGGGGAATAATTCACCCCTCCACTTT. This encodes CASSSPQGNNSPLHF.

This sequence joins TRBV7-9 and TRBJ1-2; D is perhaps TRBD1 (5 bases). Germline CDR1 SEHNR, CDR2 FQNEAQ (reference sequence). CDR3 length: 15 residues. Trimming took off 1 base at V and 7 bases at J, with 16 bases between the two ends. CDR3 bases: TGTGCCAGCAGCTTAGGCCCAGGGAGGGTAGGTGGCTACACCTTC. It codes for CASSLGPGRVGGYTF.

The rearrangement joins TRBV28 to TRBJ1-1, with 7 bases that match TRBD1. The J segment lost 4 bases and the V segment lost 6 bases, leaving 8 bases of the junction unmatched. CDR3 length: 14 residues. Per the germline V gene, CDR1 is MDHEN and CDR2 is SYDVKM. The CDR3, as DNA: TGTGCCAGCAGCAAGAGACAGGGAGCCACTGAAGCTTTCTTT. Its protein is CASSKRQGATEAFF.

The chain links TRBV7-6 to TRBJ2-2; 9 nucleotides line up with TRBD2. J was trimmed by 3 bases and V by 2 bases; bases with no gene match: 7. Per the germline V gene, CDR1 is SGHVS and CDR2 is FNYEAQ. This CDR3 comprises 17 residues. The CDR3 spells CASSLRASGDHTGELFF. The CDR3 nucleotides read TGTGCCAGCAGCTTAAGGGCTAGCGGGGATCACACCGGGGAGCTGTTTTTT. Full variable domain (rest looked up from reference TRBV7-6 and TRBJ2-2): GAGVSQSPRYKVTKRGQDVALRCDPISGHVSLYWYRQALGQGPEFLTYFNYEAQQDKSGLPNDRFSAERPEGSISTLTIQRTEQRDSAMYRCASSLRASGDHTGELFFGEGSRLTVL.

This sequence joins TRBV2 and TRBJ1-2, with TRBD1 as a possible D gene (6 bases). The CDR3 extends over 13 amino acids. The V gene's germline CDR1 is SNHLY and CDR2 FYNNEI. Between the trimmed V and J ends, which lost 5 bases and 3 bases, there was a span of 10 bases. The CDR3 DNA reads TGTGCCAGCAGTTCCGAGGGGGACTATGGCTACACCTTC. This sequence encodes CASSSEGDYGYTF.

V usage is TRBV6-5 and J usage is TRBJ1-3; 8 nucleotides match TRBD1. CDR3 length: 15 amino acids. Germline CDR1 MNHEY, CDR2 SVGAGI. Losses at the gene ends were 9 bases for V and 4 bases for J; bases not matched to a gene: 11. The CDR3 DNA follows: TGTGCCAGTCAGCCCCAGGGGGCTACGGGAAACACCATATATTTT. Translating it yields CASQPQGATGNTIYF.

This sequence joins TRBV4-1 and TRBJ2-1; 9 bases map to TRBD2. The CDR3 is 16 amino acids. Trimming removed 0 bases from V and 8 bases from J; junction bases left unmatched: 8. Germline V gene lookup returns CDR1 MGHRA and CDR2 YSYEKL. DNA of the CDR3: TGCGCCAGCAGCCAAGAATTTAGCGGGAGTTTTGATGAGCAGTTCTTC. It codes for CASSQEFSGSFDEQFF.

CDR3 bases: TGTGCCAGCAGCTCCCGCCCAGCGGGGGCCACAGATACGCAGTATTTT. Translated, it gives CASSSRPAGATDTQYF. The V and J genes are TRBV7-6 and TRBJ2-3; 8 bases match TRBD2. The germline CDR1 and CDR2 sequences are SGHVS and FNYEAQ. Trimming at V came to 4 bases and at J to 2 bases, leaving 8 bases not matched to a gene. CDR3 length: 16 amino acids.

For the CDR3, the DNA is TGTGCCAGCTCACCTCGGTACCAAGAGACCCAGTACTTC. Amino acid sequence: CASSPRYQETQYF. V usage is TRBV18 and J usage is TRBJ2-5; D is unresolved. Germline V gene sequence: CDR1 KGHSH, CDR2 LQKENI. Trimming shortened V by 3 bases and J by 0 bases, and 5 bases separated the two germline ends. The CDR3 loop spans 13 amino acids.

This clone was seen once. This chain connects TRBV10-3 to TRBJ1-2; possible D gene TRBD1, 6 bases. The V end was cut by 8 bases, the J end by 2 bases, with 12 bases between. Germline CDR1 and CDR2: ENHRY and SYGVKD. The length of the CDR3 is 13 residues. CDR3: CAIGQNINYGYTF. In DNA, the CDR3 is TGTGCCATCGGACAGAATATCAACTATGGCTACACCTTC.

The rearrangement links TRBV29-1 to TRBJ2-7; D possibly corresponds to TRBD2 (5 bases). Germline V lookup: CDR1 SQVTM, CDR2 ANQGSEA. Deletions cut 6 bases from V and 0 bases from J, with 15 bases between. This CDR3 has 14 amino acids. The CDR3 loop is CSVFNGGSSYEQYF. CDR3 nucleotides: TGCAGCGTGTTTAATGGTGGGAGCTCCTACGAGCAGTACTTC.

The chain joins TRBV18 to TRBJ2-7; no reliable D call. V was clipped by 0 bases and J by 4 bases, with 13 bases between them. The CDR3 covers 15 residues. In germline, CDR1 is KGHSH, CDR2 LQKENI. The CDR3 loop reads CASSPPSGFGYEQYF. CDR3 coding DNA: TGTGCCAGCTCACCACCCTCGGGTTTCGGGTACGAGCAGTACTTC.

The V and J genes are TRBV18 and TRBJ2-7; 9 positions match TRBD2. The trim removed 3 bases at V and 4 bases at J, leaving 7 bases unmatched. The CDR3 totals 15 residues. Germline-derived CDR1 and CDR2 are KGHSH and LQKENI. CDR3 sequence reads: CASSPGTSPSYEQYF. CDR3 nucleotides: TGTGCCAGCTCACCTGGGACTAGCCCATCATACGAGCAGTACTTC.

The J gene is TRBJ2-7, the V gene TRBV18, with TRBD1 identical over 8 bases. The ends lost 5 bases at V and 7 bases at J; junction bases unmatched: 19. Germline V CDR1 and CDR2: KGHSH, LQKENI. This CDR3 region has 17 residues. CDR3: CASSSMTRDRLWGEQYF. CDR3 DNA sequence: TGTGCCAGCTCATCAATGACGCGGGACAGGCTCTGGGGAGAGCAGTACTTC.

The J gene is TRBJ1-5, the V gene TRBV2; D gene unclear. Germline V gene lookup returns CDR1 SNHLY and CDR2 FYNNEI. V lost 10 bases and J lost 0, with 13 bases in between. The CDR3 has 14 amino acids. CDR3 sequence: CATRADASNQPQHF. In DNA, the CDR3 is TGTGCCACGCGGGCAGACGCTAGCAATCAGCCCCAGCATTTT.

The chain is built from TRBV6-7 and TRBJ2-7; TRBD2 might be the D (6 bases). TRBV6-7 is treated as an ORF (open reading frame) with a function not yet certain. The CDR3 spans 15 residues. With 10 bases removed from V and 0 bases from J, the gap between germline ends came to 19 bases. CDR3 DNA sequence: TGTGCCAAACCAAGATGGGACGGGAGCTCCTACGAGCAGTACTTC. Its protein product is CAKPRWDGSSYEQYF.

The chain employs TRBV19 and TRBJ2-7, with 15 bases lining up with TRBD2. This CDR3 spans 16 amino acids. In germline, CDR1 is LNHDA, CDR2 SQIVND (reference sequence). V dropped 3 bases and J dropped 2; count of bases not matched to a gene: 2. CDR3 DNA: TGTGCCAGTAGTATGGGACTAGCGGGGGGACCCTACGAGCAGTACTTC. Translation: CASSMGLAGGPYEQYF.

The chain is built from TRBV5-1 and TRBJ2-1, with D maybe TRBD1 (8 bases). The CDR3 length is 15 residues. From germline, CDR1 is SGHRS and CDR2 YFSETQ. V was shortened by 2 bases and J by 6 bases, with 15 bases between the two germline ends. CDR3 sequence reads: CASSFHRGGSNEQFF. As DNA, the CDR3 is TGCGCCAGCAGCTTCCACAGGGGGGGGTCCAATGAGCAGTTCTTC.

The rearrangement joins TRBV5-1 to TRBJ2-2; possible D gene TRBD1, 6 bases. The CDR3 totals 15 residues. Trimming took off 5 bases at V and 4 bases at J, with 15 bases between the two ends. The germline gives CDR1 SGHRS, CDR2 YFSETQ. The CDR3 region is CASRTLQGSTGELFF. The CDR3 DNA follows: TGCGCCAGCAGAACCTTACAGGGTTCCACCGGGGAGCTGTTTTTT.